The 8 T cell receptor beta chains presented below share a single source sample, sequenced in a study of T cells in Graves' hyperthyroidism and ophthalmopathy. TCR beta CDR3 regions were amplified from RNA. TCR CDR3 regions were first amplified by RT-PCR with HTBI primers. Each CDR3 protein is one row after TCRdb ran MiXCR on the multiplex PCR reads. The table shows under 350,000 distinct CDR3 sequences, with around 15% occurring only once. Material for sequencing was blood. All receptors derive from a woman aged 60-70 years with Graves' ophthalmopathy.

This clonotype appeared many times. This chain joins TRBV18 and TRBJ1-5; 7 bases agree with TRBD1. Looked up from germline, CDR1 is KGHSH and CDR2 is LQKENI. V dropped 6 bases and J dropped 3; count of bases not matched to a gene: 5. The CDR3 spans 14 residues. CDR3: CASSPGQVNQPQHF. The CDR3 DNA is TGTGCCAGCTCCCCTGGACAGGTCAATCAGCCCCAGCATTTT.

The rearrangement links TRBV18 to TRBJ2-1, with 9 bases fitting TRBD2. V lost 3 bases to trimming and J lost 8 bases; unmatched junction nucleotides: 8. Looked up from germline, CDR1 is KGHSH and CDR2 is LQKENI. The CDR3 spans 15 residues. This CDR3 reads CASSPMAGGYDEQFF. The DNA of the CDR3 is TGTGCCAGCTCACCGATGGCGGGGGGGTATGATGAGCAGTTCTTC.

CDR3 DNA: TGTGCCAGCAGTTTAATAGGGACTGAAGCTTTCTTT. Translated, it gives CASSLIGTEAFF. The chain recombines TRBV12-3 or TRBV12-4 with TRBJ1-1; D gene uncertain. CDR3 length: 12 amino acids. Trimming left V 2 bases short and J 5 bases short, with 6 bases between.

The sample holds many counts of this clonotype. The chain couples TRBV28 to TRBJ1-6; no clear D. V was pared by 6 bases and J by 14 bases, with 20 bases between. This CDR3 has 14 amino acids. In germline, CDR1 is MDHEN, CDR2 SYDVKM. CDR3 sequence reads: CASRPGPLGLALHF. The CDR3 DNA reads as TGTGCCAGCAGACCGGGCCCCCTAGGTTTGGCCCTCCACTTT.

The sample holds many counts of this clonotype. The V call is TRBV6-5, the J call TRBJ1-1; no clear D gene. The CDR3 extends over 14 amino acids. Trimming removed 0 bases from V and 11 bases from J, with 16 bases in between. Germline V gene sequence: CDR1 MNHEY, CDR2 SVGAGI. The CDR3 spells CASSYSSGSGGAFF. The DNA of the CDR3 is TGTGCCAGCAGTTACTCGAGTGGGTCGGGTGGGGCTTTCTTT.

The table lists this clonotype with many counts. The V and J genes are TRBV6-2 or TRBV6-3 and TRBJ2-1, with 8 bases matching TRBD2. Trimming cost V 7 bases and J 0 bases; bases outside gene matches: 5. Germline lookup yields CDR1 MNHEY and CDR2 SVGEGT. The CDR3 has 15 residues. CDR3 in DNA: TGTGCCAGCACGGGAGGGACGAGCTCCTACAATGAGCAGTTCTTC. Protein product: CASTGGTSSYNEQFF.

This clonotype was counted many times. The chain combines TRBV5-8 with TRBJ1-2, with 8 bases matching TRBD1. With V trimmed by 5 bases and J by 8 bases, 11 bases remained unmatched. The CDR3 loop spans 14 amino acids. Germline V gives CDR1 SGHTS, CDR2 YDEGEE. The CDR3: CASSQDRGFRGYTF. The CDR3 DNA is TGTGCCAGCAGTCAAGACAGGGGCTTCAGAGGCTACACCTTC.

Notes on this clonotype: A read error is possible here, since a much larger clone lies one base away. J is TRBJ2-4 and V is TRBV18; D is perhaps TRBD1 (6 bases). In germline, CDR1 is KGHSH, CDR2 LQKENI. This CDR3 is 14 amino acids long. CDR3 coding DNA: TGTGTCAGCTCACCACCGAACAGGGCTCTCATTCAGTACTTC. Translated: CVSSPPNRALIQYF.